The rows below give T cell receptor beta chains drawn from one sample of a study of Graves' ophthalmopathy and Graves' hyperthyroidism. A single record per CDR3 protein comes from TCRdb applying MiXCR to the multiplex PCR reads. The table lists 1 million to 1.3 million distinct CDR3 sequences, about 35% of them singletons. Sequencing was performed on peripheral blood or thyroid tissue (not recorded which). All receptors derive from an adult man with Graves' hyperthyroidism. CDR3s include the opening cysteine and the closing phenylalanine or tryptophan. The D gene is left open where the match is weak. Where a row states a size, it is once, few, many or the class of an expanded clone; other rows omit it.

TRBV5-1	TRBJ2-2	TRBD2	-	TGCGCCAGCAGCTTGGATTTCAAGACGGGAGGGGCGAACACCGGGGAGCTGTTTTTT	CASSLDFKTGGANTGELFF
TRBV29-1	TRBJ1-1	-	many	TGCAGCGTTGCCCGTGGTAAGAACACTGAAGCTTTCTTT	CSVARGKNTEAFF
TRBV20-1	TRBJ1-2	-	-	TGCAGTGCTAGAGGGGACCTTGACAGGTTCGGCTACACCTTC	CSARGDLDRFGYTF
TRBV5-1	TRBJ1-2	TRBD1	many	TGCGCCAGTAGCGCCAACCGGGACAGTAAAACCGGAGGCTACACCTTC	CASSANRDSKTGGYTF
TRBV7-9	TRBJ2-5	-	-	TGCGCCAGCAGCCAAGATCACGGACAGAATCAGCCCCAGTACTTC	CASSQDHGQNQPQYF
TRBV7-9	TRBJ1-4	-	-	TGTGCCAGCAGCTTGAATTTCAATGAAAAACTGTTTTTT	CASSLNFNEKLFF
TRBV7-8	TRBJ1-1	-	-	TGTGCCAGCAGCTTCAATGCGGTGGACACTGAAGCTTTCTTT	CASSFNAVDTEAFF
TRBV20-1	TRBJ2-7	TRBD1	many	TGCAGTGCTGAGGACAGGGGGAACCCTTACGAGCAGTACTTC	CSAEDRGNPYEQYF
TRBV15	TRBJ1-1	-	many	TGTGCCACCAGCAGAGCTGGAATGCCAGGTCGGGAGAACACTGAAGCTTTCTTT	CATSRAGMPGRENTEAFF
TRBV9	TRBJ2-2	-	-	TGTGCCAGCAGTGACAAGGGGTGGGACGGGGAGCTGTTTTTT	CASSDKGWDGELFF
TRBV7-4	TRBJ1-6	TRBD1	once	TGTGCCAGCAGCTCAGACAGGGGCTCCTATAATTCACCCCTCCACTTT	CASSSDRGSYNSPLHF
TRBV7-9	TRBJ1-2	-	-	TGTGCCAGCAGCTTAGCTAGCCCTAACTATGGCTACACCTTC	CASSLASPNYGYTF
TRBV7-2	TRBJ1-5	-	-	TGTGCCAGCAGCTGGGGGAGGGGCGGAAATCAGCCCCAGCATTTT	CASSWGRGGNQPQHF
TRBV9	TRBJ1-2	-	many	TGTGCCAGCAGCGTAGGGACCTTTGCCTCTAACTATGGCTACACCTTC	CASSVGTFASNYGYTF
TRBV29-1	TRBJ2-7	TRBD1	many	TGCAGCGTTGTTAGACCGGGACAGGTCTCCTACGAGCAGTACTTC	CSVVRPGQVSYEQYF
TRBV5-1	TRBJ1-1	-	many	TGCGCCAGCAGCTTTATGGAGAAGACTGAAGCTTTCTTT	CASSFMEKTEAFF
TRBV5-1	TRBJ1-1	-	many	TGCGCCAGCGCTCAGCCCGTGGCAGGGAACACTGAAGCTTTCTTT	CASAQPVAGNTEAFF
TRBV19	TRBJ1-1	TRBD1	many	TGTGCCAGTAGTACGGGGACAGTGGCTTCCACTTACCCTGAAGCTTTCTTT	CASSTGTVASTYPEAFF
TRBV19	TRBJ1-5	-	few	TGTGCCAGTAGTATGGAGGACAGAATCAATCAGCCCCAGCATTTT	CASSMEDRINQPQHF
TRBV7-2	TRBJ2-7	-	few	TGTGCCAGCAGTTATATCTCACAGGCCTTGGTGTACGAGCAGTACTTC	CASSYISQALVYEQYF
TRBV2	TRBJ2-7	-	few	TGTGCCAGCAATGATAACCAGAACTACGAGCAGTACTTC	CASNDNQNYEQYF
TRBV27	TRBJ1-1	-	-	TGTGCCAGCAGTGACATAAATCCGAACACTGAAGCTTTCTTT	CASSDINPNTEAFF
TRBV4-1	TRBJ2-2	TRBD1	-	TGCGCCAGCAGCCTACAGGGGATAGGCACCGGGGAGCTGTTTTTT	CASSLQGIGTGELFF
TRBV5-5	TRBJ1-2	-	many	TGTGCCAGCAGCTTCATCTTGGTCTCGGCAGGCTACACCTTC	CASSFILVSAGYTF
TRBV3-1	TRBJ2-2	-	-	TGTGCCAGCACCGTACGGGCGGGCGGGGAGCTGTTTTTT	CASTVRAGGELFF
TRBV2	TRBJ1-5	-	few	TGTGCCAGCAGTGTGGAAGGGGTTGCTCAGCCCCAGCATTTT	CASSVEGVAQPQHF
TRBV6-2/TRBV6-3	TRBJ2-6	-	-	TGTGCCAGCAGTTATACGGTGGACAGCGAAGCTTCACTGAGCTCTGGGGCCAACGTCCTGACTTTC	CASSYTVDSEASLSSGANVLTF
TRBV29-1	TRBJ1-1	TRBD1	-	TGCAGCGTTGGACCGGGACAGGAGGGGTCTGAAGCTTTCTTT	CSVGPGQEGSEAFF
TRBV5-1	TRBJ2-5	-	few	TGCGCCAGCAGCTTGGCAGGACGGTACCAAGAGACCCAGTACTTC	CASSLAGRYQETQYF
TRBV4-1	TRBJ1-4	TRBD1	-	TGCGCCAGCAGCCAGGGGGGACAGGGTGAGAGTGAAAAACTGTTTTTT	CASSQGGQGESEKLFF
TRBV7-9	TRBJ1-6	TRBD1	many	TGTGCCAGCAGACCGACAGGGGGCAAGGGGCATAATTCACCCCTCCACTTT	CASRPTGGKGHNSPLHF
TRBV6-6	TRBJ1-5	TRBD1	many	TGTGCCAGCAGCTTTACTACCGGGACAGGGGATCAGCCCCAGCATTTT	CASSFTTGTGDQPQHF
TRBV7-2	TRBJ1-4	-	many	TGTGCCAGCACCAAAGGGGGGGGCGCCGGTGAAAAACTGTTTTTT	CASTKGGGAGEKLFF